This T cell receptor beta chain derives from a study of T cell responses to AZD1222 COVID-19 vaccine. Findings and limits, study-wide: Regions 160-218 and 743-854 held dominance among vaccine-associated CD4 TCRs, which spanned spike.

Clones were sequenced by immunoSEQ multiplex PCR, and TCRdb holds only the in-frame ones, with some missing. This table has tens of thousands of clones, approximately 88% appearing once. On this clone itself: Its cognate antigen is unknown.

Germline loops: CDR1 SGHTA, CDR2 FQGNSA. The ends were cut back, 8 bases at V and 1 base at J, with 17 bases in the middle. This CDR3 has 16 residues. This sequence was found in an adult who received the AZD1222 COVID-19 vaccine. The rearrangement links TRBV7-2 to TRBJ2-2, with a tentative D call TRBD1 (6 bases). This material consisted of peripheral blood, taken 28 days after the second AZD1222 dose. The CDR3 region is CASAVRGSENTGELFF. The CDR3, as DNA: TGTGCCAGCGCCGTGAGGGGGTCGGAGAACACCGGGGAGCTGTTTTTT.